This TCR beta chain was retrieved from a study of post-analysis software for immune sequencing data. Study summary: The patients showed relapsing-remitting, secondary progressive and progressive-relapsing multiple sclerosis courses.

Every TCR beta cDNA library bore unique molecular identifiers. TCRdb re-analysed the PCR reads in MiXCR, keeping a single row per CDR3 protein. The sample lists 650,000 to 850,000 distinct CDR3 sequences, 53% occurring once. Per the germline V gene, CDR1 is SGHRS and CDR2 is YFSETQ. The CDR3 spans 14 residues. Trimming took off 0 bases at V and 7 bases at J, with 13 bases between the two ends. Study observations and caveats: By F measure, strong co-clustering occurred among samples prepared in the same batch. Controls showed significantly higher normalized Chao1 diversity than did multiple sclerosis patients. Included in a set of roughly five TRBV segments more frequent in patients than controls were TRBV5-6, TRBV5-1 and TRBV20-1.

On this clonotype itself: The antigen is not known.

Specimen: blood. The sequence derives from a girl between 5 and 17 years old with multiple sclerosis. The chain links TRBV5-1 to TRBJ1-2, with a weak D call TRBD1 (5 bases). The CDR3 protein is CASSLVRGSGGYTF. CDR3 DNA sequence: TGCGCCAGCAGCTTGGTAAGGGGATCAGGTGGCTACACCTTC.